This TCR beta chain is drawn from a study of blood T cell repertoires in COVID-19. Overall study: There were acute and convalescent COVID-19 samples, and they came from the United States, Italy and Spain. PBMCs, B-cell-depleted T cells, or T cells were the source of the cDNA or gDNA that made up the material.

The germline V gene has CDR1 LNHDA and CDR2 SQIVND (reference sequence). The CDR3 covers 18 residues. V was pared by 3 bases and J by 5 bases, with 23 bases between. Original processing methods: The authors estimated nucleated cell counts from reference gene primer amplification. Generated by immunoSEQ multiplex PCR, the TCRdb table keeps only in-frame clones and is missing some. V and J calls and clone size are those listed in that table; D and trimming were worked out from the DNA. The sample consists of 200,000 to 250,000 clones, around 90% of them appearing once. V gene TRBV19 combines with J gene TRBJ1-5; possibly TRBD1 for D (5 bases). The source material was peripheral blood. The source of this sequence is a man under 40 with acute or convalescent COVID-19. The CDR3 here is CASSIVPGTGSSYQPQHF. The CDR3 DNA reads TGTGCCAGTAGTATCGTCCCTGGGACCGGGAGCAGTTATCAGCCCCAGCATTTT.